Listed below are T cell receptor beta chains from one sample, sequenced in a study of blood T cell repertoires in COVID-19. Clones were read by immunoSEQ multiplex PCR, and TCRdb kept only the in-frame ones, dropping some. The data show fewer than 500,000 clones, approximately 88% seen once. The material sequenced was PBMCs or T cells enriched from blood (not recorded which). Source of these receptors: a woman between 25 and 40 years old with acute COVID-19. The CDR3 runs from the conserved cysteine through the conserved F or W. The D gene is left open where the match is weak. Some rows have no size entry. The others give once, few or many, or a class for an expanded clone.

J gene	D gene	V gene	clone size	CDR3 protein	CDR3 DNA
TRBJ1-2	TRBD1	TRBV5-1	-	CASSLAGGGGYTF	TGCGCCAGCAGCTTGGCAGGGGGTGGTGGCTACACCTTC
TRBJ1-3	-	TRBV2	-	CASSERTTLNTIYF	TGTGCCAGCAGTGAAAGGACAACGCTAAACACCATATATTTT
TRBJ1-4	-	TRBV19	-	CASSTSGRGAGEKLFF	TGTGCCAGTAGCACTTCAGGGCGGGGAGCGGGTGAAAAACTGTTTTTT
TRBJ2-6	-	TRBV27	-	CASSLRGSGANVLTF	TGTGCCAGCAGTTTACGGGGGTCTGGGGCCAACGTCCTGACTTTC
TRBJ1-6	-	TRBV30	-	CACFSRVGSPLHF	TGTGCCTGTTTTTCCCGCGTTGGTTCACCCCTCCACTTT
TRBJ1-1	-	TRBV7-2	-	CASSLRRAGDGAFF	TGTGCCAGCAGCCTTAGGCGGGCCGGAGATGGAGCTTTCTTT
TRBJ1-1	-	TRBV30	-	CAWSPGNTEAFF	TGTGCCTGGAGTCCAGGGAACACTGAAGCTTTCTTT
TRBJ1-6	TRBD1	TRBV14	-	CASSRRDRGSPLHF	TGTGCCAGCAGCCGCCGGGACAGGGGTTCACCCCTCCACTTT
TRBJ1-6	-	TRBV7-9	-	CASSLAETEESPLHF	TGTGCCAGCAGCTTAGCCGAGACAGAGGAGTCACCCCTCCACTTT
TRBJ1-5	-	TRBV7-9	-	CASSATVSNQPQHF	TGTGCCAGCAGCGCCACGGTTAGCAATCAGCCCCAGCATTTT
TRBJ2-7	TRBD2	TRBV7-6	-	CASSSIAGAMSGEQYF	TGTGCCAGCAGCTCCATAGCGGGCGCCATGAGTGGGGAGCAGTACTTC
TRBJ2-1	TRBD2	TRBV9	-	CASSPSGLAGAASGYNEQFF	TGTGCCAGCAGCCCTAGCGGACTAGCGGGGGCCGCATCCGGTTACAATGAGCAGTTCTTC
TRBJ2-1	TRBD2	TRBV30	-	CAWSVGFTAGVLEQFF	TGTGCCTGGAGTGTAGGTTTTACGGCGGGAGTATTGGAGCAGTTCTTC
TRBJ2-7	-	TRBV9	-	CASSPRGGQFPYEQYF	TGTGCCAGCAGCCCCCGGGGGGGACAGTTTCCCTACGAGCAGTACTTC
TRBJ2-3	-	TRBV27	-	CASSLYSFTDTQYF	TGTGCCAGCAGTTTATATAGTTTCACAGATACGCAGTATTTT
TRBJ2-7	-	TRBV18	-	CASSPGTAEQYF	TGTGCCAGCTCACCCGGTACAGCCGAGCAGTACTTC
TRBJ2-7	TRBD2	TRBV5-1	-	CASSSGLAGGNYEQYF	TGCGCCAGCAGCTCGGGACTAGCGGGGGGAAACTACGAGCAGTACTTC
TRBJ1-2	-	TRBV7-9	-	CASSLARAANYGYTF	TGTGCCAGCAGCTTAGCGAGGGCAGCTAACTATGGCTACACCTTC
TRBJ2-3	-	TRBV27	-	CASSLSSLFTDTQYF	TGTGCCAGCAGTTTGTCTAGCCTTTTCACAGATACGCAGTATTTT
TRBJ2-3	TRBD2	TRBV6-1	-	CASSVVRLAGGPGDTQYF	TGTGCCAGCAGTGTGGTTCGACTAGCGGGGGGGCCAGGAGATACGCAGTATTTT
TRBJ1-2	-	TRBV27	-	CASSPRRQAYGYTF	TGTGCCAGCAGTCCACGCCGACAGGCCTATGGCTACACCTTC
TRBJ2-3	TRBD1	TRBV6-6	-	CASSPTSGTGVTDTQYF	TGTGCCAGCAGTCCCACGTCCGGGACAGGGGTCACAGATACGCAGTATTTT
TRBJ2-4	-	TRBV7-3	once	CASSIGGGAKNIQYF	TGTGCCAGCAGCATTGGCGGGGGCGCCAAAAACATTCAGTACTTC
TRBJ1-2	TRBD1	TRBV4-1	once	CASSQTRAGGGRYTF	TGCGCCAGCAGCCAGACTCGGGCAGGGGGCGGACGCTACACCTTC
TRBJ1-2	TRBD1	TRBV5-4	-	CASSLGTGRSVYGYTF	TGTGCCAGCAGCCTCGGGACAGGGAGATCGGTCTATGGCTACACCTTC
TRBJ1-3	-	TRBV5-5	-	CASSRSVISGNTIYF	TGTGCCAGCAGCCGTTCGGTAATCTCTGGAAACACCATATATTTT
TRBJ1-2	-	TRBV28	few	CASSHNRQGWAYGYTF	TGTGCCAGCAGCCACAACCGGCAGGGCTGGGCCTATGGCTACACCTTC
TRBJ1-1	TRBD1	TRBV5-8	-	CASSDRVEAFF	TGTGCCAGCAGCGACAGGGTTGAAGCTTTCTTT
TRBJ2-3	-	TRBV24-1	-	CATRAGGPPDTQYF	TGTGCCACCCGGGCCGGGGGGCCCCCAGATACGCAGTATTTT
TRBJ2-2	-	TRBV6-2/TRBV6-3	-	CASSWQYANTGELFF	TGTGCCAGCAGCTGGCAGTACGCGAACACCGGGGAGCTGTTTTTT
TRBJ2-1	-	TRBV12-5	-	CASGSSSSEQFF	TGTGCTAGTGGTTCCTCCTCTAGTGAGCAGTTCTTC
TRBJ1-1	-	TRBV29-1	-	CSVGNGMNTEAFF	TGCAGCGTTGGAAATGGCATGAACACTGAAGCTTTCTTT
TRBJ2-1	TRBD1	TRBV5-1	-	CASSLFLLDLVGQGVHEQFF	TGCGCCAGCAGCTTGTTTCTTTTGGATCTTGTCGGACAGGGGGTCCATGAGCAGTTCTTC
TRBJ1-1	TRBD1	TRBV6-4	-	CASRRSGQMNTEAFF	TGTGCCAGCAGAAGATCGGGACAGATGAACACTGAAGCTTTCTTT
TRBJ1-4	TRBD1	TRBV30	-	CAWSRAGGTNEKLFF	TGTGCCTGGAGTCGGGCAGGGGGAACTAATGAAAAACTGTTTTTT
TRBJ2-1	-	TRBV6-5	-	CASSYHGHNEQFF	TGTGCCAGCAGTTACCATGGGCACAATGAGCAGTTCTTC
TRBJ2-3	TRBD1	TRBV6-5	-	CASSKVTGGTDTQYF	TGTGCCAGCAGTAAGGTGACAGGGGGCACAGATACGCAGTATTTT
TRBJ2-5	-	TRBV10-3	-	CAISEAATQETQYF	TGTGCCATCAGTGAAGCGGCTACCCAAGAGACCCAGTACTTC
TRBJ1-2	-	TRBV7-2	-	CASSLGPYGYTF	TGTGCCAGCAGCCTAGGGCCCTATGGCTACACCTTC
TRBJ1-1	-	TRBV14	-	CASSLHMNTEAFF	TGTGCCAGCAGCCTTCACATGAACACTGAAGCTTTCTTT
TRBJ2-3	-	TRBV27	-	CASREIFRGGTQYF	TGTGCCAGCAGGGAGATTTTTAGGGGCGGTACGCAGTATTTT
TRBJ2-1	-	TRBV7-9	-	CASSRLVDRHMNEQFF	TGTGCCAGCAGCCGGTTGGTCGACAGACATATGAATGAGCAGTTCTTC
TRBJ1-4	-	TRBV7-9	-	CASSLGLANEKLFF	TGTGCCAGCAGCTTAGGGTTGGCAAATGAAAAACTGTTTTTT
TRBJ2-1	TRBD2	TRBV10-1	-	CASSELAGAKGEQFF	TGCGCCAGCAGTGAACTAGCGGGGGCCAAGGGTGAGCAGTTCTTC
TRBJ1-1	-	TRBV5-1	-	CASSAGQSNTEAFF	TGCGCCAGCAGCGCCGGACAGTCGAACACTGAAGCTTTCTTT
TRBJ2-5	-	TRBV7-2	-	CASSYHWRGLETQYF	TGTGCCAGCAGCTACCACTGGCGGGGGCTGGAGACCCAGTACTTC
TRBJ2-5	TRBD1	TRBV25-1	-	CASSLGQGAETQYF	TGTGCCAGCAGTCTCGGACAGGGGGCCGAGACCCAGTACTTC
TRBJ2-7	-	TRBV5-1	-	CASSLEWSRGLDEQYF	TGCGCCAGCAGCTTGGAATGGAGCAGGGGTTTGGACGAGCAGTACTTC
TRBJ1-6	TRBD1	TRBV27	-	CASSLKTGESPLHF	TGTGCCAGCAGTTTAAAGACAGGGGAATCACCCCTCCACTTT
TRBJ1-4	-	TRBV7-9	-	CASRTSATNEKLFF	TGTGCCAGCAGGACTAGCGCAACTAATGAAAAACTGTTTTTT